This T cell receptor (beta chain) was captured in a study of blood T cell dynamics during melanoma immunotherapy. Produced via immunoSEQ multiplex PCR; TCRdb's table is partial and in-frame only. The sample lists approximately 4,000 clones, more than 95% occurring once. The CDR3 is 11 residues long. The germline gives CDR1 MNHEY, CDR2 SVGAGI. V dropped 2 bases and J dropped 8 bases, with 6 bases sitting between them. Time point given: pre-treatment baseline. The chain is built from TRBV6-5 and TRBJ1-2; D gene unclear. Material: effector memory CD8+ T cells from blood, obtained from a patient treated with checkpoint blockade. The sequence derives from a human donor with melanoma. CDR3 bases: TGTGCCAGCAGTTACGGGAAGGGCTACACCTTC. Its translation is CASSYGKGYTF.